This paragraph reports one T cell receptor beta chain. The sample originates from a study of blood T cell repertoires in COVID-19. In the study overall: PBMCs, B-cell-depleted T cells, or T cells were the source of the cDNA or gDNA that made up the material.

The V end lost 2 bases, the J end lost 2 bases, and 19 bases lay between the germline ends. Germline V gene lookup returns CDR1 SGHRS and CDR2 YFSETQ. This CDR3 is 18 amino acids long. In the original processing: Scientists estimated how many nucleated cells there were by amplifying reference gene primers. Some clones are missing from TCRdb's copy, which holds only in-frame ones; the method was immunoSEQ multiplex PCR. For V, J and clone size, that table is used; D and trimming come from the DNA. There are about 120,000 clones in the sample; about 85% occur only once, and around 3.3% lies in the top ten.

The chain joins TRBV5-1 to TRBJ1-4, with D perhaps TRBD1 (6 bases). The sequencing sample was made of peripheral blood. The receptor was isolated from a man aged 35-49 years with acute or convalescent COVID-19. The DNA of the CDR3 is TGCGCCAGCAGCTTTTCCCCCCTGGGGGCGCTGACTAATGAAAAACTGTTTTTT. Translated: CASSFSPLGALTNEKLFF.